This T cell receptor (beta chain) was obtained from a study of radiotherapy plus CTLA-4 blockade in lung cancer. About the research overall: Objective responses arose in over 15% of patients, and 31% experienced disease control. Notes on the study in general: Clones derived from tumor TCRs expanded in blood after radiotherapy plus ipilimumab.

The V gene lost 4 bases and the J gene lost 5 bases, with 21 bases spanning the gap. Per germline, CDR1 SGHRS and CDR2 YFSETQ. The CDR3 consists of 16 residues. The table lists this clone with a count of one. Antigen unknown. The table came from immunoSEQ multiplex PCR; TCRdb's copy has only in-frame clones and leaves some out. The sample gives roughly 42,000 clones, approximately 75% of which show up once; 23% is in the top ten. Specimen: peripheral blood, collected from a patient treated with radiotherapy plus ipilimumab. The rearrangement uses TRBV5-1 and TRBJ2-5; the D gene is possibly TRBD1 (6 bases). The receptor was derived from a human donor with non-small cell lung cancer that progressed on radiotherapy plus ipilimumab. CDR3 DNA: TGCGCCAGCAGCCCAGCAACACACAGGGACGGGGAGACCCAGTACTTC. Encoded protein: CASSPATHRDGETQYF.